These T cell receptor beta chains were read from a single sample in a study of shared clonotypes between healthy human individuals. Using immunoSEQ multiplex PCR, the repertoire was profiled, and TCRdb retains in-frame clones only, with some absent. The top ten hold 0.9% to 1.3% of the sample, which has some 2,000,000 clones, about 95% seen once. Input material: naive CD8+ T cells sorted from blood. Source of these receptors: a man aged 18 to 29 in good health. Both conserved end residues are trimmed from each CDR3. Some rows mark clone size as missing; the rest say once, few, many or name a class of expanded clone.

V gene: TRBV7-9
clone size: NA
CDR3 protein: ASSLTSGGSRETQY

V gene: TRBV6-5
clone size: NA
CDR3 protein: ASRRLGEKLF

V gene: TRBV7-9
clone size: NA
CDR3 protein: ASSPSTGAPTGELF

V gene: TRBV7-9
clone size: NA
CDR3 protein: ASSPPSDYEQY

V gene: TRBV6-5
clone size: NA
CDR3 protein: ASSYSNGLYGYT

V gene: TRBV7-9
clone size: NA
CDR3 protein: ASSALAGGVTQY

V gene: TRBV4-1
clone size: NA
CDR3 protein: ASSQGQGRAGEQF

V gene: TRBV4-2
clone size: NA
CDR3 protein: ASSLSGEFYEQY

V gene: TRBV7-2
clone size: NA
CDR3 protein: ASSLNRAMNTEAF

V gene: TRBV2
clone size: NA
CDR3 protein: ASTGARGDEQY

V gene: TRBV4-1
clone size: NA
CDR3 protein: ASSQVAGGQETQY

V gene: TRBV5-6
clone size: NA
CDR3 protein: ASSRDSNYGYT

V gene: TRBV6-5
clone size: NA
CDR3 protein: ASTDREDYGYT

V gene: TRBV18
clone size: NA
CDR3 protein: ASSPEIANTGELF

V gene: TRBV28
clone size: NA
CDR3 protein: ASSLTGGADTQY

V gene: TRBV7-9
clone size: once
CDR3 protein: ASSWTSSYEQY

V gene: TRBV7-9
clone size: NA
CDR3 protein: ASSLARDGSYNEQF

V gene: TRBV5-7
clone size: once
CDR3 protein: ASSLKETQY

V gene: TRBV14
clone size: NA
CDR3 protein: ASSQDLGYEQY

V gene: TRBV13
clone size: NA
CDR3 protein: ASSAGGTGNEQF

V gene: TRBV6-5
clone size: NA
CDR3 protein: ASTTGTGATGELF

V gene: TRBV9
clone size: once
CDR3 protein: ASSVRPGQLNTEAF

V gene: TRBV7-5
clone size: NA
CDR3 protein: ARSRGGAFCNEQF

V gene: TRBV4-1
clone size: NA
CDR3 protein: ASSQKGQGESYEQY

V gene: TRBV28
clone size: NA
CDR3 protein: ASRTGGYEQF

V gene: TRBV7-9
clone size: NA
CDR3 protein: ASSLVPDEQY

V gene: TRBV27
clone size: NA
CDR3 protein: ASSLGHLPYEQY

V gene: TRBV6-1
clone size: NA
CDR3 protein: ASSAPTGYSNQPQH

V gene: TRBV6-9
clone size: NA
CDR3 protein: ASIQAGTGLAKNIQY

V gene: TRBV6-5
clone size: NA
CDR3 protein: ASSYSDSYNEQF

V gene: TRBV7-9
clone size: NA
CDR3 protein: ASSLDSYQETQY

V gene: TRBV28
clone size: NA
CDR3 protein: ASSASGDRGAAF

V gene: TRBV13
clone size: NA
CDR3 protein: ASSLYVSSSTDTQY

V gene: TRBV7-2
clone size: NA
CDR3 protein: ASSLVAGLPYEQY

V gene: TRBV11-1
clone size: NA
CDR3 protein: ASSLNGQGDNSPLH